This T cell receptor (beta chain) was retrieved from a study of relationships among human T cell subsets. T cell subsets were isolated with antibody-coated magnetic beads. Trimming shortened V by 4 bases and J by 4 bases, and 17 bases separated the two germline ends. The CDR3 contains 15 residues. Germline-derived CDR1 and CDR2 are SQVTM and ANQGSEA. The table lists this clonotype with a few counts. Antigen specificity is unknown. Findings and caveats of the study: Th1, Th2 and regulatory subsets overlapped substantially in CDR3 sequences. A couple of pan T samples were processed with pan B cells. Bead-based sorting did not rule out CD4+CD8+ double-positive cells.

The T cell receptor alpha and beta CDR3 regions were amplified from mRNA by semiquantitative ARM-PCR. Tagged nested gene-specific primers were used first, then communal superprimers amplified exponentially. TCRdb reprocessed the multiplex PCR reads via MiXCR and lists one record per CDR3 protein. Here the sample spans fewer than 18,000 distinct CDR3 sequences, 62% being singletons. The sample was total T cells sorted from blood. The gene calls are TRBV29-1 and TRBJ1-5; no definite D call. The TCR sequence derives from a man aged 35 to 55 in good health. CDR3 in amino acids: CSVVVPGGENQPQHF. DNA of the CDR3: TGCAGCGTTGTGGTCCCCGGTGGGGAGAATCAGCCCCAGCATTTT.